A single sample gave rise to the 17 T cell receptor beta chains below, sequenced in a study of cytomegalovirus exposure and HLA in healthy donors. A multiplex PCR was run with 60 Vbeta primers and 13 Jbeta primers. Profiling relied on immunoSEQ multiplex PCR, and the TCRdb table lists in-frame clones only, not all of them. The profile shows 150,000 to 200,000 clones, about three quarters of them singletons. The sample comprised PBMCs. The source of these receptors is a woman between 40 and 55 years old in good health and CMV-seropositive.

The rearrangement links TRBV25-1 to TRBJ2-5; D remains ambiguous. Germline V gene lookup returns CDR1 MGHDK and CDR2 SYGVNS. The CDR3 loop spans 14 amino acids. With 0 bases removed from V and 3 bases from J, the gap between germline ends came to 8 bases. Written as DNA, the CDR3 is TGTGCCAGCAGTGAATATCACTCGAAAGAGACCCAGTACTTC. Residues: CASSEYHSKETQYF.

There are a few counts of this clone. This chain joins TRBV30 and TRBJ1-6; no clear D. The CDR3 is 17 amino acids. V was shortened by 2 bases and J by 1 base, with 15 bases between the two germline ends. In germline, CDR1 is GTSNPN, CDR2 SVGIG (reference sequence). In DNA form, the CDR3 reads TGTGCCTGGAGTCCAAGCTACGTAGAATCCTATAATTCACCCCTCCACTTT. Translated: CAWSPSYVESYNSPLHF.

CDR3 in amino acids: CASSRGESFETQYF. Here the CDR3 DNA reads TGTGCCAGCAGCCGGGGGGAGAGCTTCGAGACCCAGTACTTC. J is TRBJ2-5 and V is TRBV7-7, with 7 bases identical to TRBD2. Trimming took 5 bases from V and 5 from J; bases not matched to a gene: 8. The length of the CDR3 is 14 residues. Germline lookup yields CDR1 SSHAT and CDR2 FNYEAQ (reference sequence).

The gene calls are TRBV5-1 and TRBJ2-5; the D gene is possibly TRBD2 (7 bases). Germline V CDR1 and CDR2: SGHRS, YFSETQ. The V gene lost 0 bases and the J gene lost 3 bases, with 12 bases spanning the gap. CDR3 length: 15 amino acids. The CDR3 DNA is TGCGCCAGCAGCTTGGGGGGGGGCCCGAAAGAGACCCAGTACTTC. Residues: CASSLGGGPKETQYF.

The chain has TRBV7-2 and TRBJ1-6, with TRBD1 as a possible D gene (5 bases). Germline V gives CDR1 SGHTA, CDR2 FQGNSA. Trimming removed 4 bases at V and 3 bases at J, with 10 bases between. The CDR3 contains 15 residues. CDR3 in amino acids: CASSSGGYYNSPLHF. In DNA form, the CDR3 reads TGTGCCAGCAGCTCCGGGGGTTACTATAATTCACCCCTCCACTTT.

This rearrangement joins TRBV6-5 to TRBJ2-7; D might be TRBD1 (8 bases). Germline V gene sequence: CDR1 MNHEY, CDR2 SVGAGI. This CDR3 spans 14 amino acids. V was cut by 6 bases and J by 3 bases, with 15 bases left in between. For the CDR3, the DNA is TGTGCCAGCAGCCTAACAGGGGGGGACTACGAGCAGTACTTC. Translating gives CASSLTGGDYEQYF.

Notes on this clone: The same CDR3 is also encoded by other DNA sequences in this sample. The chain employs TRBV4-3 and TRBJ1-4, with 7 bases matching TRBD1. V trimming: 0 bases; J trimming: 5 bases; junction bases outside the gene matches: 6. This CDR3 contains 16 residues. Germline lookup yields CDR1 LGHNA and CDR2 YSLEER. CDR3 sequence (DNA): TGCGCCAGCAGCCAAGAACAGGGGAGTGGCAATGAAAAACTGTTTTTT. It codes for CASSQEQGSGNEKLFF.

The chain joins TRBV6-1 to TRBJ1-2, with 7 bases fitting TRBD1. J lost 8 bases, V lost 6 bases, and 12 bases had no gene match. The CDR3 length is 14 residues. CDR1 MNHNS and CDR2 SASEGT come from the germline V gene. The CDR3 sequence: CASSPRDSVTGYTF. CDR3 nucleotides: TGTGCCAGCAGCCCTAGGGACAGCGTCACAGGCTACACCTTC.

This chain connects TRBV21-1 to TRBJ1-2; TRBD1 is taken as the D call from the table, unchecked against the DNA. TRBV21-1 counts as a pseudogene. The CDR3 spans 14 residues. The CDR3 sequence: CASSKDEGAKGYTF. The CDR3 DNA reads TGTGCCAGCAGCAAAGACGAGGGGGCGAAGGGCTACACCTTC.

The chain recombines TRBV10-3 with TRBJ2-5, with 7 nucleotides matching TRBD2. Gene TRBJ2-7 matches the end of the DNA better, so the J call may be wrong. CDR3 size: 12 residues. Germline CDR1 ENHRY, CDR2 SYGVKD. The CDR3 DNA follows: TGTGCCATCAGTTCTAGCGGCTACGAGCAGTACTTC. Residues: CAISSSGYEQYF.

This chain connects TRBV9 to TRBJ1-2; D remains ambiguous. Germline lookup yields CDR1 SGDLS and CDR2 YYNGEE. V lost 0 bases and J lost 4, with 10 bases in between. This CDR3 contains 14 residues. The CDR3 loop reads CASSVDQVSYGYTF. CDR3 DNA: TGTGCCAGCAGCGTAGATCAGGTATCCTATGGCTACACCTTC.

This clone was found a few times. The chain employs TRBV28 and TRBJ1-4, with 7 bases that match TRBD1. Germline assignment: CDR1 MDHEN and CDR2 SYDVKM. Losses at the gene ends were 3 bases for V and 13 bases for J; bases not matched to a gene: 5. The CDR3 is 12 residues long. The CDR3 sequence: CASSFGDRALFF. CDR3 nucleotide sequence: TGTGCCAGCAGTTTTGGAGACAGGGCACTGTTTTTT.

This clone was observed a handful of times. The chain couples TRBV7-2 to TRBJ2-7; 8 bases line up with TRBD1. With 6 bases clipped from V and 6 bases from J, the junction kept 4 bases outside the gene matches. This CDR3 contains 12 residues. Germline CDR1 and CDR2: SGHTA and FQGNSA. In DNA form, the CDR3 reads TGTGCCAGCAGGCCCGACAGGGGCGAGCAGTACTTC. It translates to CASRPDRGEQYF.

A word on this clone: The germline gene is not matched at one end of the junction; a read error may be the cause. V usage is TRBV7-9 and J usage is TRBJ1-2, with 11 bases aligning to TRBD1. CDR1 and CDR2 from the germline V gene are SEHNR and FQNEAQ (reference sequence). CDR3 size: 16 residues. The CDR3: CSSSLGQGAWDYGYTF. As DNA, the CDR3 is TGTTCCAGCAGCTTAGGACAGGGGGCCTGGGACTATGGCTACACCTTC.

The chain recombines TRBV7-9 with TRBJ2-1; 10 nucleotides align to TRBD1. Germline V lookup: CDR1 SEHNR, CDR2 FQNEAQ (reference sequence). V was clipped by 4 bases and J by 6 bases; unmatched bases: 3. This CDR3 spans 14 amino acids. CDR3: CASSSWDRGNEQFF. In DNA, the CDR3 is TGTGCCAGCAGCTCATGGGACAGGGGCAATGAGCAGTTCTTC.

The chain employs TRBV28 and TRBJ1-2; 8 bases map to TRBD1. Germline CDR1 is MDHEN and CDR2 is SYDVKM. This CDR3 spans 14 amino acids. V shed 2 bases and J 8 bases; nucleotides not matched to a gene: 7. CDR3 residues: CASSLGGTGLGYTF. The CDR3 nucleotides are TGTGCCAGCAGTTTAGGTGGGACAGGTCTCGGCTACACCTTC.

The chain joins TRBV30 to TRBJ1-1; 9 bases align to TRBD1. The length of the CDR3 is 12 residues. Germline V gives CDR1 GTSNPN, CDR2 SVGIG (reference sequence). V lost 8 bases, J lost 3 bases, and 4 bases stayed unmatched. The CDR3, as DNA: TGTGCCACCGACAGGGGGGACACTGAAGCTTTCTTT. It translates to CATDRGDTEAFF.